This T cell receptor (beta chain) was retrieved from a study of blood T cell repertoires in COVID-19 (dated by TCRdb to the early 2020s). For the study in its entirety: Collaborator samples came from the United States, Italy and Spain and covered acute and convalescent phases of COVID-19. HLA class I and class II types, where available, came from metadata supplied by the sample provider rather than from assay-based typing. The dataset comprised deeply sampled blood TCRbeta repertoires from subjects exposed to, actively infected with, or recovered from COVID-19. The repertoires were released in a freely available public database meant as a resource for research on the immune response to SARS-CoV-2. The material from the prospective study consisted of cDNA or gDNA derived from T cells, B-cell-depleted T cells, or PBMCs. A de-identified subject ID, COVID-19 status, age in years and sex were almost always included in the sample metadata. The samples were drawn from the first 160 participants of the ongoing ImmuneRACE study and from 1,254 subjects provided by 6 global collaborators.

Enrolling through a virtual design, the prospective study's participants ranged in age from roughly 18 to 89 years and lived across more than 20 United States geographic areas. To assign participants to cohorts, the prospective study relied on clinical history that participants themselves reported in a screening survey and a study questionnaire. ImmuneRACE Cohort 3 recovered participants were defined by two consecutive negative NP/OP PCR tests, healthcare professional clearance, or symptom resolution. Mobile phlebotomists in the prospective study collected whole blood, serum and a nasopharyngeal or oropharyngeal swab from every participant. Participants in the prospective study had the option to provide additional blood draws and questionnaires over a roughly 2-month period. Blood samples from the prospective study were shipped frozen or at room temperature prior to DNA extraction. General study outcomes and caveats: How much clinical and demographic metadata was included differed by source and by participant, and the metadata was provided uncurated.

Inclusive of the bounding cysteine and phenylalanine, the CDR3 is 13 residues long. Only the CDR3 part of the read is kept: 39 bases, read in frame from the first base. After removal of 7 bases from V and 6 bases from J, the junction retains 10 bases not matched to a gene. According to the germline V gene, CDR1 reads SQVTM and CDR2 reads ANQGSEA. To note about this clone: Its antigen specificity is not known. Base qualities are missing; no much larger clone stands one base away.

TCRbeta CDR3 regions were amplified from genomic DNA using the immunoSEQ Assay, a bias-controlled multiplex PCR. As for the original processing: The number of nucleated cells in each sample was estimated by amplification of reference gene primers within the assay. Sequence reads were collapsed and filtered to measure the absolute abundance of every unique TCRbeta CDR3 rearrangement. Productive Simpson clonality was computed per sample as the square root of Simpson's diversity index over productive rearrangements. As stored in TCRdb, this immuneACCESS dataset retains in-frame rearrangements with V and J assigned. A fraction of the clones does not appear; measured against another copy, unresolved V genes explain less than half of the discrepancy, and the remainder lacks a known reason. D and trimming were read from the DNA, whereas the V and J calls and clone size are those reported in that table. The sample data list hundreds of thousands of clones, and less than 90% of these were observed just once. The top ten clonotypes cover more than 7.5% of the sample.

The chain is made from TRBV29-1 and TRBJ1-2; TRBD1 aligns with 8 central bases. The receptor's source is a woman aged 60 to 75 who had recovered from COVID-19. Sequencing used PBMCs or T cells enriched from blood (not recorded which). CDR3 sequence: CSAHRQGSDGYTF. The DNA reads TGCAGCGCCCACCGACAGGGGTCGGATGGCTACACCTTC.